This T cell receptor (beta chain) was retrieved from a study of graft-versus-host responses after intestinal transplantation. Study context: The recipients all started with anti-thymocyte globulin induction and then took tacrolimus and steroids for 3 to 4 years. The study, taken as a whole, reports: The presence of high graft-versus-host to host-versus-graft clonal ratios in allografts characterized patients with graft-donor T cell macrochimerism. The study associated peak circulating GvH clone levels with early post-transplant HvG declines.

Comment on this clone: Its antigen is currently unknown.

Clones were read by immunoSEQ multiplex PCR, and TCRdb kept only the in-frame ones, dropping some. The data show about 130,000 clones, around 90% seen once. The CDR3 runs 17 residues. V was pared by 0 bases and J by 5 bases, with 17 bases between. CDR1 and CDR2 (germline): SGHVS, FQNEAQ. The receptor's source is a human donor who received an intestinal transplant. The sample consisted of unstimulated CD4+ T cells sorted from spleen or lymph node cells, taken before intestinal transplant. This chain connects TRBV7-8 to TRBJ2-1, with D possibly TRBD1 on 6 matching bases. The CDR3, as DNA: TGTGCCAGCAGCTTAGCACCGACAGGACCGTCAAACAATGAGCAGTTCTTC. It encodes CASSLAPTGPSNNEQFF.